These 28 T cell receptor beta chains were sequenced from one sample in a study of circulating and synovial CD4+ cells in juvenile arthritis. The repertoire was sequenced with immunoSEQ multiplex PCR; TCRdb's copy has only in-frame clones and lacks some. The sample lists 32,000 or so clones; roughly 96% were seen once. Sequences were obtained from CD4+ T cells from blood. All receptors derive from a human donor with juvenile idiopathic arthritis.

The rearrangement links TRBV6-6 to TRBJ2-7; 7 positions agree with TRBD2. Germline lookup yields CDR1 MNHNY and CDR2 SVGAGI (reference sequence). The CDR3 spans 16 residues. V was clipped by 0 bases and J by 1 base; unmatched bases: 6. The CDR3 region has the DNA TGTGCCAGCAGTTACTCCGGCGGGAGTGGGTCCTACGAGCAGTACTTC. Its protein product is CASSYSGGSGSYEQYF.

The rearrangement joins TRBV4-3 to TRBJ1-2, with a weak D call TRBD1 (5 bases). In germline, CDR1 is LGHNA, CDR2 YSLEER. This CDR3 spans 15 amino acids. The ends were cut back, 1 base at V and 5 bases at J, with 14 bases in the middle. Here the CDR3 reads CASSQAREMSYGYTF. CDR3 in DNA: TGCGCCAGCAGCCAAGCCAGGGAAATGTCGTATGGCTACACCTTC.

V usage is TRBV19 and J usage is TRBJ1-2; 8 bases match TRBD1. Germline CDR1 and CDR2: LNHDA and SQIVND (reference sequence). The CDR3 totals 17 residues. V trimming: 7 bases; J trimming: 7 bases; junction bases outside the gene matches: 20. CDR3 protein: CASTVPGQVRGTSGYTF. The CDR3 nucleotides read TGTGCCAGTACCGTCCCGGGACAGGTTCGAGGCACCTCTGGCTACACCTTC.

This chain links TRBV2 with TRBJ1-1; 8 bases line up with TRBD1. Trimming removed 3 bases from V and 5 bases from J; junction bases left unmatched: 8. This CDR3 contains 15 residues. CDR1 and CDR2 (germline): SNHLY, FYNNEI. The CDR3 protein is CASSDQGAGGTEAFF. In nucleotides, the CDR3 is TGTGCCAGCAGTGACCAGGGGGCGGGAGGGACTGAAGCTTTCTTT.

This sequence joins TRBV5-1 and TRBJ2-5; 7 nucleotides match TRBD1. The junction had 7 bases not matched to a gene; V was cut back by 0 bases and J by 2 bases. The CDR3 is made up of 16 amino acids. The germline V gene encodes CDR1 SGHRS and CDR2 YFSETQ. As DNA, the CDR3 is TGCGCCAGCAGCTTGGGTCTCGGGACAGTTCAAGAGACCCAGTACTTC. Its translation is CASSLGLGTVQETQYF. Filled out from reference TRBV5-1 and TRBJ2-5, the complete variable domain reads KAGVTQTPRYLIKTRGQQVTLSCSPISGHRSVSWYQQTPGQGLQFLFEYFSETQRNKGNFPGRFSGRQFSNSRSEMNVSTLELGDSALYLCASSLGLGTVQETQYFGPGTRLLVL.

This chain links TRBV28 with TRBJ2-7; 9 bases match TRBD1. This CDR3 contains 14 residues. Trimming at V came to 2 bases and at J to 3 bases, leaving 2 bases not matched to a gene. Germline CDR1 is MDHEN and CDR2 is SYDVKM. CDR3 in amino acids: CASSLTGGHYEQYF. The CDR3 DNA follows: TGTGCCAGCAGTTTAACAGGGGGCCACTACGAGCAGTACTTC.

The chain carries TRBV27 and TRBJ1-3; D gene unclear. The CDR3 length is 14 residues. Trimming cost V 4 bases and J 0 bases, with 7 bases left between them. Germline CDR1 reads MNHEY; CDR2 reads SMNVEV (reference sequence). The CDR3 is CASSSAGSGNTIYF. For the CDR3, the DNA is TGTGCCAGCAGTTCTGCAGGCTCTGGAAACACCATATATTTT.

This clone appeared once. V is TRBV7-8 and J is TRBJ1-5; D is unresolved. V was clipped by 4 bases and J by 6 bases, with 13 bases between them. This CDR3 is built from 14 residues. CDR1 is SGHVS and CDR2 is FQNEAQ in the germline V gene. The CDR3, as DNA: TGTGCCAGCAGCTCATTTGAAGTCGGTCAGCCCCAGCATTTT. As protein: CASSSFEVGQPQHF. Together with reference TRBV7-8 and TRBJ1-5, the CDR3 gives the full variable domain: GAGVSQSPRYKVAKRGQDVALRCDPISGHVSLFWYQQALGQGPEFLTYFQNEAQLDKSGLPSDRFFAERPEGSVSTLKIQRTQQEDSAVYLCASSSFEVGQPQHFGDGTRLSIL.

The chain carries TRBV6-1 and TRBJ1-2, with 7 bases matching TRBD1. This CDR3 has 14 amino acids. Germline-derived CDR1 and CDR2 are MNHNS and SASEGT. Unmatched junction bases numbered 8, after V lost 5 bases and J lost 5 bases. The CDR3 bases are TGTGCCAGCAGTCGTGAGGGGGCGGGATATGGCTACACCTTC. Protein sequence: CASSREGAGYGYTF.

This clone appeared a single time. The chain is built from TRBV2 and TRBJ2-3; D might be TRBD2 (5 bases). This CDR3 is 13 amino acids long. The V gene lost 7 bases and the J gene lost 0 bases, with 8 bases spanning the gap. The germline V gene has CDR1 SNHLY and CDR2 FYNNEI. In nucleotides, the CDR3 is TGTGCCAGCAACCGGGGTAGCACAGATACGCAGTATTTT. Amino acids: CASNRGSTDTQYF.

The V gene is TRBV5-1, the J gene TRBJ2-2, with 9 bases lining up with TRBD1. Per germline, CDR1 SGHRS and CDR2 YFSETQ. The ends lost 3 bases at V and 5 bases at J; junction bases unmatched: 5. This CDR3 comprises 15 residues. The CDR3 DNA reads TGCGCCAGCAGCTCCCGGACAGGGGATACCGGGGAGCTGTTTTTT. Translation gives CASSSRTGDTGELFF.

The rearrangement joins TRBV7-8 to TRBJ2-7, with 10 bases fitting TRBD2. Germline V lookup: CDR1 SGHVS, CDR2 FQNEAQ. The CDR3 is made up of 15 amino acids. With V trimmed by 4 bases and J by 3 bases, 6 bases remained unmatched. The CDR3: CASSSVAGGRYEQYF. Written as DNA, the CDR3 is TGTGCCAGCAGCTCCGTAGCGGGGGGCCGCTACGAGCAGTACTTC.

The chain combines TRBV5-6 with TRBJ2-3; a possible D gene is TRBD1 (6 bases). V was cut by 4 bases and J by 4 bases, with 10 bases left in between. CDR1 is SGHDT, CDR2 YYEEEE, per germline. This CDR3 spans 13 amino acids. In nucleotides, the CDR3 is TGTGCCAGCAGCGGTACAGGGTCAGATACGCAGTATTTT. As protein: CASSGTGSDTQYF.

This rearrangement joins TRBV5-1 to TRBJ2-2, with TRBD2 matching over 10 bases. This CDR3 comprises 16 residues. The V gene's germline CDR1 is SGHRS and CDR2 YFSETQ. V was pared by 4 bases and J by 2 bases, with 5 bases of the junction left unmatched. The chain's CDR3 is CASSPGTSDNTGELFF. In nucleotides, the CDR3 is TGCGCCAGCAGCCCCGGGACTAGCGACAACACCGGGGAGCTGTTTTTT.

The V and J genes are TRBV29-1 and TRBJ2-7, with TRBD2 matching over 10 bases. The CDR3 covers 14 residues. Per germline, CDR1 SQVTM and CDR2 ANQGSEA. Trimming took 6 bases from V and 2 from J; bases not matched to a gene: 7. The CDR3 spells CSVLLLAGAYEQYF. DNA for the CDR3: TGCAGCGTCTTGCTGCTAGCGGGAGCCTACGAGCAGTACTTC.

The genes are TRBV18 and TRBJ1-1, with D perhaps matching TRBD1 (6 bases). The germline V gene encodes CDR1 KGHSH and CDR2 LQKENI. There are 13 residues in the CDR3. The V gene lost 3 bases and the J gene lost 5 bases, with 10 bases spanning the gap. As DNA, the CDR3 is TGTGCCAGCTCACCTCCAGGGGTAACTGAAGCTTTCTTT. Translation gives CASSPPGVTEAFF.

V and J are TRBV7-9 and TRBJ2-3; 8 bases are shared with TRBD2. This CDR3 is 16 amino acids long. Trimming removed 1 base from V and 4 bases from J; junction bases left unmatched: 7. Germline CDR1 and CDR2: SEHNR and FQNEAQ (reference sequence). The CDR3 DNA reads as TGTGCCAGCAGCTTAGTAGCGGGAAGGAGAGCAGATACGCAGTATTTT. This gives the protein CASSLVAGRRADTQYF.

V gene TRBV9 combines with J gene TRBJ2-3; possible D gene TRBD2, 6 bases. Germline CDR1 SGDLS, CDR2 YYNGEE. The V end was cut by 0 bases, the J end by 3 bases, with 8 bases between. The length of the CDR3 is 14 residues. The CDR3 DNA reads TGTGCCAGCAGCGTAGAACTAGCTACAGATACGCAGTATTTT. This translates into CASSVELATDTQYF. The variable domain in full, completed from reference TRBV9 and TRBJ2-3, reads DSGVTQTPKHLITATGQRVTLRCSPRSGDLSVYWYQQSLDQGLQFLIQYYNGEERAKGNILERFSAQQFPDLHSELNLSSLELGDSALYFCASSVELATDTQYFGPGTRLTVL.

The chain uses TRBV29-1 and TRBJ2-7, with D possibly matching TRBD1 (6 bases). Trimming took off 2 bases at V and 0 bases at J, with 8 bases between the two ends. There are 13 residues in the CDR3. CDR1 SQVTM and CDR2 ANQGSEA come from the germline V gene. CDR3: CSVETGYSYEQYF. CDR3 DNA: TGCAGCGTTGAAACAGGGTACTCCTACGAGCAGTACTTC.

This chain joins TRBV7-9 and TRBJ2-3; 8 positions match TRBD1. Trimming removed 7 bases from V and 3 bases from J; junction bases left unmatched: 12. Germline lookup yields CDR1 SEHNR and CDR2 FQNEAQ (reference sequence). The CDR3 extends over 16 amino acids. The DNA of the CDR3 is TGTGCCAGCACCCTTACGACAGGGGTGGTTACAGATACGCAGTATTTT. Amino acids: CASTLTTGVVTDTQYF.

V is TRBV2 and J is TRBJ2-7, with 7 bases aligning to TRBD1. Trimming removed 6 bases from V and 0 bases from J; junction bases left unmatched: 8. CDR3 length equals 15 residues. The V gene's germline CDR1 is SNHLY and CDR2 FYNNEI. The CDR3 DNA is TGTGCCAGCAGAGGACAGGCGATTAGCTCCTACGAGCAGTACTTC. It specifies CASRGQAISSYEQYF.

The V gene is TRBV9, the J gene TRBJ2-7; TRBD1 aligns across 11 bases. The CDR3 has 14 residues. J lost 3 bases, V lost 7 bases, and 6 bases had no gene match. The germline gives CDR1 SGDLS, CDR2 YYNGEE. CDR3 DNA sequence: TGTGCCAGCTCCAGTGGGACAGGGGGCTACGAGCAGTACTTC. It encodes CASSSGTGGYEQYF.

Only one count was recorded for this clone. CDR3 loop: CASSPGTGTLNEQFF. The CDR3 bases are TGTGCCAGCAGCCCCGGGACAGGCACACTCAATGAGCAGTTCTTC. This chain connects TRBV11-3 to TRBJ2-1, with 8 bases fitting TRBD1. CDR1 is SGHNT, CDR2 YENEEA, per germline. The CDR3 extends over 15 amino acids. The ends lost 5 bases at V and 6 bases at J; junction bases unmatched: 9.

This clone has only one observation. J is TRBJ1-1 and V is TRBV4-1; the D gene is possibly TRBD1 (5 bases). Germline CDR1 and CDR2: MGHRA and YSYEKL. This CDR3 has 18 amino acids. V gave up 8 bases and J gave up 3 bases, with 28 bases separating them. DNA of the CDR3: TGCGCCAGCCAGATCGTCGGGGACTCAAAAGGGAAGTACACTGAAGCTTTCTTT. It yields the protein CASQIVGDSKGKYTEAFF.

The chain recombines TRBV19 with TRBJ1-1, with D maybe TRBD1 (5 bases). The CDR3 loop spans 14 amino acids. The V gene's germline CDR1 is LNHDA and CDR2 SQIVND (reference sequence). V shed 3 bases and J shed 1 base, with 9 bases lying between them. CDR3 protein: CASSMGQQNTEAFF. The CDR3 DNA sequence: TGTGCCAGTAGTATGGGGCAGCAGAACACTGAAGCTTTCTTT.

In DNA form, the CDR3 reads TGTGCCAGCAGCTCAGTCGGGGTGGATACGCAGTATTTT. Encoded protein: CASSSVGVDTQYF. The rearrangement links TRBV7-2 to TRBJ2-3, with D possibly being TRBD2 (5 bases). The CDR3 runs to 13 residues. V was clipped by 4 bases and J by 6 bases, with 11 bases between them. Germline V gene data show CDR1 as SGHTA and CDR2 as FQGNSA.

The V call is TRBV28, the J call TRBJ2-7; no reliable D call. With 8 bases removed from V and 2 bases from J, the gap between germline ends came to 10 bases. The CDR3 consists of 12 residues. CDR1 is MDHEN, CDR2 SYDVKM, per germline. The CDR3 coding sequence is TGTGCCAGCGGCGGAGAACCCTACGAGCAGTACTTC. This codes for CASGGEPYEQYF.

The chain combines TRBV6-5 with TRBJ1-3, with TRBD1 identical over 9 bases. The CDR3 is 16 residues long. The V gene end was trimmed by 4 bases and the J gene end by 1 base; junction bases not matched to a gene: 5. CDR1 is MNHEY and CDR2 is SVGAGI in the germline V gene. The CDR3 DNA reads TGTGCCAGCAGTTTGACCGGGACAGGGTCTGGAAACACCATATATTTT. Translating it yields CASSLTGTGSGNTIYF.